This is a list of T cell receptor beta chains from one sample in a study of blood T cell repertoires in COVID-19. Using immunoSEQ multiplex PCR, the repertoire was profiled, and TCRdb retains in-frame clones only, with some absent. Here the sample spans about 250,000 clones, approximately 85% being singletons. The sequenced sample consisted of PBMCs or T cells enriched from blood (not recorded which). All receptors derive from a woman between 45 and 65 years old with acute COVID-19. The CDR3 runs from the conserved cysteine through the conserved F or W. A D gene is named only where the DNA matches it firmly. Size is stated for part of the rows, as once, few or many counts, or as a class when the clone is expanded.

J: TRBJ1-1
V: TRBV3-1/TRBV3-2
size: -
D: TRBD1
CDR3: CASSPHGQGFTEAFF
DNA: TGTGCCAGCAGCCCACATGGACAGGGGTTCACTGAAGCTTTCTTT

J: TRBJ2-2
V: TRBV7-9
size: -
D: TRBD1
CDR3: CASSLMRQGTGELFF
DNA: TGTGCCAGCAGCTTAATGCGACAGGGCACCGGGGAGCTGTTTTTT

J: TRBJ1-1
V: TRBV7-7
size: -
D: TRBD1
CDR3: CASSALQGPAEAFF
DNA: TGTGCCAGCAGCGCCTTACAGGGGCCGGCTGAAGCTTTCTTT

J: TRBJ1-5
V: TRBV18
size: once
D: -
CDR3: CASSPQSVGGQPQHF
DNA: TGTGCCAGCTCACCACAGTCGGTTGGAGGTCAGCCCCAGCATTTT

J: TRBJ1-5
V: TRBV30
size: -
D: -
CDR3: CAANRGFDQPQHF
DNA: TGTGCCGCTAATAGAGGGTTTGATCAGCCCCAGCATTTT

J: TRBJ1-6
V: TRBV11-3
size: -
D: -
CDR3: CASSLGRVNSPLHF
DNA: TGTGCCAGCAGCTTAGGTCGGGTTAATTCACCCCTCCACTTT

J: TRBJ2-7
V: TRBV6-2/TRBV6-3
size: -
D: TRBD1
CDR3: CASSSSGQGYEQYF
DNA: TGTGCCAGCAGTTCGTCGGGACAGGGCTACGAGCAGTACTTC

J: TRBJ2-1
V: TRBV6-2/TRBV6-3
size: -
D: TRBD2
CDR3: CASSQLLAGGGSEQFF
DNA: TGTGCCAGCAGCCAACTACTAGCGGGGGGAGGGAGTGAGCAGTTCTTC

J: TRBJ2-7
V: TRBV2
size: -
D: -
CDR3: CASSRDYEQYF
DNA: TGTGCCAGCAGTAGAGACTACGAGCAGTACTTC

J: TRBJ1-5
V: TRBV30
size: -
D: -
CDR3: CAWSPGSRANQPQHF
DNA: TGTGCCTGGAGTCCGGGGAGCCGAGCCAATCAGCCCCAGCATTTT

J: TRBJ1-1
V: TRBV9
size: -
D: -
CDR3: CASTPGEGDTEAFF
DNA: TGTGCCAGCACCCCTGGGGAGGGGGACACTGAAGCTTTCTTT

J: TRBJ1-1
V: TRBV3-1/TRBV3-2
size: -
D: -
CDR3: CASSQDSRGTEAFF
DNA: TGTGCCAGCAGCCAAGACAGCCGGGGGACTGAAGCTTTCTTT

J: TRBJ2-3
V: TRBV11-1
size: -
D: TRBD1
CDR3: CASSSGGTGPPDTQYF
DNA: TGTGCCAGCAGCTCCGGGGGGACAGGGCCCCCAGATACGCAGTATTTT

J: TRBJ1-1
V: TRBV5-4
size: -
D: TRBD1
CDR3: CASSIRQGASSEAFF
DNA: TGTGCCAGCAGCATACGACAGGGGGCGTCCAGTGAAGCTTTCTTT

J: TRBJ2-1
V: TRBV25-1
size: -
D: -
CDR3: CASSEWVERAEQFF
DNA: TGTGCCAGCAGTGAATGGGTAGAGAGGGCCGAGCAGTTCTTC

J: TRBJ1-1
V: TRBV19
size: -
D: -
CDR3: CASSMSQNTEAFF
DNA: TGTGCCAGTAGTATGTCACAGAACACTGAAGCTTTCTTT

J: TRBJ1-6
V: TRBV6-1
size: -
D: -
CDR3: CASSEGAAIYSPLHF
DNA: TGTGCCAGCAGTGAAGGGGCAGCAATTTATTCACCCCTCCACTTT

J: TRBJ2-1
V: TRBV5-4
size: -
D: TRBD1
CDR3: CASSLQGARNEQFF
DNA: TGTGCCAGCAGCTTACAGGGGGCTAGGAATGAGCAGTTCTTC

J: TRBJ1-1
V: TRBV30
size: -
D: -
CDR3: CAWSRWPGTQNTEAFF
DNA: TGTGCCTGGAGTCGCTGGCCCGGGACACAGAACACTGAAGCTTTCTTT

J: TRBJ2-7
V: TRBV5-1
size: few
D: TRBD2
CDR3: CASSPRGGESEQYF
DNA: TGCGCCAGCAGCCCTAGGGGAGGGGAGAGCGAGCAGTACTTC

J: TRBJ1-1
V: TRBV18
size: -
D: TRBD1
CDR3: CASSPGTGGRYTEAFF
DNA: TGTGCCAGCTCACCTGGGACAGGGGGCCGGTACACTGAAGCTTTCTTT

J: TRBJ2-1
V: TRBV27
size: -
D: TRBD2
CDR3: CASSSRLAGGHSSYNEQFF
DNA: TGTGCCAGCAGTTCAAGACTAGCGGGGGGCCATAGCTCCTACAATGAGCAGTTCTTC

J: TRBJ1-4
V: TRBV6-5
size: -
D: TRBD1
CDR3: CASSYSTGGTEKLFF
DNA: TGTGCCAGCAGTTACTCGACAGGGGGGACTGAAAAACTGTTTTTT

J: TRBJ2-1
V: TRBV15
size: -
D: TRBD2
CDR3: CATSRAERGVYNEQFF
DNA: TGTGCCACCAGCAGAGCTGAGCGGGGAGTATACAATGAGCAGTTCTTC

J: TRBJ1-1
V: TRBV27
size: -
D: TRBD1
CDR3: CATRGLTEAFF
DNA: TGTGCCACCAGGGGGCTTACTGAAGCTTTCTTT

J: TRBJ2-7
V: TRBV2
size: -
D: TRBD1
CDR3: CASRGDSYEQYF
DNA: TGTGCCAGCAGGGGGGACAGCTACGAGCAGTACTTC

J: TRBJ1-1
V: TRBV14
size: -
D: -
CDR3: CASSQVGEKAFF
DNA: TGTGCCAGCAGCCAAGTTGGGGAGAAAGCTTTCTTT

J: TRBJ2-7
V: TRBV18
size: -
D: -
CDR3: CASSPDTIDFPYF
DNA: TGTGCCAGCTCACCGGACACAATCGACTTCCCCTACTTC

J: TRBJ1-1
V: TRBV7-3
size: few
D: -
CDR3: CASSSKGEVEAFF
DNA: TGTGCCAGCAGCTCAAAAGGGGAAGTGGAGGCTTTCTTT

J: TRBJ2-1
V: TRBV7-2
size: -
D: TRBD1
CDR3: CASSLVPQGGEQFF
DNA: TGTGCCAGCAGCTTAGTGCCACAGGGGGGCGAGCAGTTCTTC

J: TRBJ2-7
V: TRBV18
size: -
D: -
CDR3: CASSPPGLGFHEQYF
DNA: TGTGCCAGCTCACCTCCGGGACTCGGTTTTCACGAGCAGTACTTC

J: TRBJ2-1
V: TRBV5-1
size: -
D: -
CDR3: CASSLSRAYNEQFF
DNA: TGCGCCAGCAGCTTGTCCAGGGCCTACAATGAGCAGTTCTTC

J: TRBJ1-6
V: TRBV6-5
size: -
D: TRBD1
CDR3: CASSVTGTGNSPLHF
DNA: TGTGCCAGCAGCGTAACCGGGACAGGGAATTCACCCCTCCACTTT

J: TRBJ2-5
V: TRBV3-1/TRBV3-2
size: -
D: TRBD2
CDR3: CASSQGLAGGRQETQYF
DNA: TGTGCCAGCAGCCAGGGACTAGCGGGGGGTCGGCAAGAGACCCAGTACTTC

J: TRBJ1-5
V: TRBV12-1
size: -
D: -
CDR3: CASSFGQEDNQPQHF
DNA: TGTGCCAGCAGCTTTGGGCAGGAGGATAATCAGCCCCAGCATTTT

J: TRBJ1-1
V: TRBV4-1
size: -
D: -
CDR3: CASSPGNVPEAFF
DNA: TGCGCCAGCAGCCCCGGGAATGTACCTGAAGCTTTCTTT

J: TRBJ1-1
V: TRBV5-6
size: -
D: TRBD1
CDR3: CASSLPDRVYTEAFF
DNA: TGTGCCAGCAGCCTCCCGGACAGGGTTTACACTGAAGCTTTCTTT

J: TRBJ2-1
V: TRBV4-3
size: -
D: -
CDR3: CASSQVGTYSYNEQFF
DNA: TGCGCCAGCAGCCAAGTGGGGACTTATTCCTACAATGAGCAGTTCTTC

J: TRBJ2-1
V: TRBV14
size: -
D: TRBD1
CDR3: CASSRNTGVIRNEQFF
DNA: TGTGCCAGCAGCCGAAATACAGGGGTAATTAGAAATGAGCAGTTCTTC

J: TRBJ1-1
V: TRBV6-5
size: -
D: -
CDR3: CAITDRTNTEAFF
DNA: TGTGCCATAACCGACAGGACCAACACTGAAGCTTTCTTT

J: TRBJ1-2
V: TRBV18
size: -
D: -
CDR3: CASSPQDRLPGYTF
DNA: TGTGCCAGCTCACCGCAGGACAGACTACCTGGCTACACCTTC

J: TRBJ1-5
V: TRBV30
size: -
D: TRBD1
CDR3: CAWSDGTGGTQPQHF
DNA: TGTGCCTGGAGCGACGGGACAGGGGGGACTCAGCCCCAGCATTTT

J: TRBJ2-5
V: TRBV6-5
size: few
D: -
CDR3: CASNEGGGGETQYF
DNA: TGTGCCAGCAACGAGGGGGGGGGCGGAGAGACCCAGTACTTC

J: TRBJ2-5
V: TRBV7-3
size: -
D: TRBD2
CDR3: CASSSASGGEETQYF
DNA: TGTGCCAGCAGCTCCGCTAGCGGGGGAGAAGAGACCCAGTACTTC

J: TRBJ1-1
V: TRBV29-1
size: -
D: TRBD1
CDR3: CSVGRQGVTEAFF
DNA: TGCAGCGTTGGGAGGCAGGGGGTCACTGAAGCTTTCTTT

J: TRBJ1-2
V: TRBV30
size: -
D: -
CDR3: CAWRQTRIDYGYTF
DNA: TGTGCCTGGAGACAGACCAGAATCGACTATGGCTACACCTTC